Listed below are T cell receptor beta chains from one sample, sequenced in a study of blood T cell repertoires in COVID-19. Sequencing was performed with immunoSEQ multiplex PCR; in TCRdb, only in-frame clones are kept and a portion is missing. The sample lists about 120,000 clones; 70% to 90% were seen once. The material sequenced was peripheral blood. Receptor source: an elderly woman with acute or convalescent COVID-19. Both conserved end residues are part of each CDR3. Fields, in order: CDR3 protein, CDR3 DNA, V gene, J gene, clone size, D gene. D genes are given only for firm matches. Expanded clones are given a class, and other clones once, few, many or no size at all.

CASSLGRGGGINEQFF	TGTGCCAGCAGCTTGGGGAGAGGCGGGGGGATCAATGAGCAGTTCTTC	TRBV5-4	TRBJ2-1	.	TRBD2
CASSETGNSPLHF	TGTGCCAGCAGCGAGACAGGGAACTCACCCCTCCACTTT	TRBV9	TRBJ1-6	.	TRBD1
CASSEDAGTSVFYEQYF	TGTGCCAGCAGTGAGGACGCTGGGACTAGCGTTTTCTACGAGCAGTACTTC	TRBV6-4	TRBJ2-7	.	TRBD2
CASSFLPGQGTYEKLFF	TGTGCCAGCAGCTTCCTTCCGGGACAGGGGACTTATGAAAAACTGTTTTTT	TRBV5-5	TRBJ1-4	.	TRBD1
CSVGPGVNIQYF	TGCAGCGTTGGACCGGGAGTAAACATTCAGTACTTC	TRBV29-1	TRBJ2-4	.	.
CASNGLGGRETQYF	TGTGCCAGCAATGGGTTAGGGGGCCGAGAGACCCAGTACTTC	TRBV6-5	TRBJ2-5	.	TRBD1
CASSLSGQGDTF	TGCGCCAGCAGCTTGTCCGGACAGGGGGACACCTTC	TRBV5-1	TRBJ1-2	few	TRBD1
CASSQDAAGPSTDTQYF	TGCGCCAGCAGCCAAGATGCAGCGGGGCCAAGCACAGATACGCAGTATTTT	TRBV4-3	TRBJ2-3	.	TRBD2
CASRGGTGGYEQYF	TGTGCCAGCAGAGGCGGGACAGGGGGTTATGAGCAGTACTTC	TRBV2	TRBJ2-7	once	TRBD1
CASSLDRGGRGYTF	TGTGCCAGCAGTTTGGACAGGGGAGGGAGGGGCTACACCTTC	TRBV28	TRBJ1-2	.	TRBD1
CASSGEGWGEKLFF	TGTGCCAGCAGTGGGGAGGGGTGGGGTGAAAAACTGTTTTTT	TRBV2	TRBJ1-4	.	.
CASSNGAGGEYVYEQYF	TGTGCCAGCAGCAACGGAGCGGGGGGCGAATACGTATACGAGCAGTACTTC	TRBV21-1	TRBJ2-7	.	.
CASSGPPANYGYTF	TGTGCCAGCAGCGGGCCGCCAGCTAACTATGGCTACACCTTC	TRBV5-8	TRBJ1-2	.	.
CASSFGGPAFYGYTF	TGTGCCAGTAGTTTCGGAGGACCTGCCTTCTATGGCTACACCTTC	TRBV19	TRBJ1-2	.	.
CASSRGQREEYEQYF	TGTGCCAGCAGTAGGGGGCAGCGGGAGGAGTACGAGCAGTACTTC	TRBV9	TRBJ2-7	.	TRBD2
CASGEVDEQFF	TGTGCTAGTGGGGAGGTTGATGAGCAGTTCTTC	TRBV12-5	TRBJ2-1	.	.
CASSRRGFTDTQYF	TGTGCCAGTAGTAGAAGGGGATTCACAGATACGCAGTATTTT	TRBV19	TRBJ2-3	.	.
CASSQFGNEKLFF	TGTGCCAGCAGCCAATTCGGGAATGAAAAACTGTTTTTT	TRBV3-1/TRBV3-2	TRBJ1-4	.	.
CASNFLSAEAFF	TGTGCCAGCAATTTTCTCTCCGCGGAAGCTTTCTTT	TRBV6-5	TRBJ1-1	.	.
CSASSLAGGPGYEQYF	TGCAGTGCTAGTAGCCTAGCGGGAGGCCCGGGGTACGAGCAGTACTTC	TRBV20-1	TRBJ2-7	.	TRBD2
CASTKREWYEQYF	TGTGCCAGTACCAAGCGGGAGTGGTACGAGCAGTACTTC	TRBV7-2	TRBJ2-7	.	TRBD2
CASSPTVSGNTIYF	TGTGCCAGCAGTCCGACAGTTTCTGGAAACACCATATATTTT	TRBV7-9	TRBJ1-3	.	.
CASSLTGVGYGYTF	TGTGCCAGTAGCTTAACGGGGGTCGGGTATGGCTACACCTTC	TRBV19	TRBJ1-2	.	.
CSVELRPGARTDTQYF	TGCAGCGTTGAACTCCGTCCAGGGGCGAGAACAGATACGCAGTATTTT	TRBV29-1	TRBJ2-3	.	.
CSALTGVEQYF	TGCAGTGCCCTCACGGGGGTCGAGCAGTACTTC	TRBV20-1	TRBJ2-7	.	.
CASSLSHRKENIQYF	TGTGCCAGCAGCTTATCTCACAGGAAGGAAAACATTCAGTACTTC	TRBV11-1	TRBJ2-4	.	.
CASSITGNTEAFF	TGTGCCAGCAGTATAACAGGGAACACTGAAGCTTTCTTT	TRBV9	TRBJ1-1	.	.
CASSPGQAGYGYTF	TGTGCCAGCTCACCAGGACAAGCTGGCTATGGCTACACCTTC	TRBV18	TRBJ1-2	.	.
CASSRQGRGYTF	TGTGCCAGCAGTAGACAGGGCCGGGGCTACACCTTC	TRBV28	TRBJ1-2	.	TRBD1
CASSVEGGLNQPQHF	TGTGCCAGCAGCGTAGAAGGTGGACTAAATCAGCCCCAGCATTTT	TRBV9	TRBJ1-5	once	.
CASRQDVYGYTF	TGTGCCAGCAGACAGGATGTCTATGGCTACACCTTC	TRBV2	TRBJ1-2	.	.
CASSYTGGYLETQYF	TGTGCCAGCAGTTACACGGGGGGGTATCTAGAGACCCAGTACTTC	TRBV6-5	TRBJ2-5	.	TRBD2
CASSIVGGKQETQYF	TGTGCCAGTAGTATTGTCGGGGGTAAGCAAGAGACCCAGTACTTC	TRBV19	TRBJ2-5	few	.
CASSRVPSSGYTF	TGTGCCAGCAGCCGGGTGCCAAGCAGCGGCTACACCTTC	TRBV11-1	TRBJ1-2	.	.
CASSVGGTDNQPQHF	TGTGCCAGCAGCGTAGGGGGGACTGATAATCAGCCCCAGCATTTT	TRBV9	TRBJ1-5	.	.
CASSVEQVPSYEQYF	TGTGCCAGCAGCGTAGAGCAGGTCCCCTCCTACGAGCAGTACTTC	TRBV9	TRBJ2-7	.	.
CASSNSFNQPQHF	TGTGCCAGTAGTAACAGCTTCAATCAGCCCCAGCATTTT	TRBV19	TRBJ1-5	.	.
CASSPRPQGNSNQPQHF	TGCGCCAGCAGCCCCCGCCCGCAGGGTAATAGCAATCAGCCCCAGCATTTT	TRBV5-1	TRBJ1-5	.	.
CASSVAGGPGETQYF	TGTGCCAGCAGCGTAGCGGGGGGGCCGGGAGAGACCCAGTACTTC	TRBV9	TRBJ2-5	.	TRBD2
CASNIGTGGLSPLHF	TGTGCCAGTAACATCGGGACAGGGGGTCTTTCACCCCTCCACTTT	TRBV19	TRBJ1-6	.	TRBD1
CASSRGGSSYEQYF	TGTGCCAGTAGTAGGGGGGGTAGCTCCTACGAGCAGTACTTC	TRBV19	TRBJ2-7	.	TRBD2
CASRSGHGNTEAFF	TGTGCCAGTAGATCAGGACATGGAAACACTGAAGCTTTCTTT	TRBV19	TRBJ1-1	once	.
CASSIVLTGSTEAFF	TGTGCCAGCAGTATTGTTTTAACAGGGTCCACTGAAGCTTTCTTT	TRBV2	TRBJ1-1	.	.
CATALGQPYEQYF	TGTGCCACCGCGTTGGGACAGCCCTACGAGCAGTACTTC	TRBV10-3	TRBJ2-7	once	TRBD1
CASSPKTGYSGANVLTF	TGTGCCAGCTCACCGAAGACAGGTTACTCTGGGGCCAACGTCCTGACTTTC	TRBV18	TRBJ2-6	.	.
CASSLDPGDYEQYF	TGCGCCAGCAGCTTGGACCCGGGAGACTACGAGCAGTACTTC	TRBV5-1	TRBJ2-7	once	.
CASSRTSGGPDYEQYF	TGTGCCAGCAGCCGGACTAGCGGGGGGCCTGACTACGAGCAGTACTTC	TRBV7-2	TRBJ2-7	.	TRBD2
CASSDRSYEQYF	TGTGCCAGCAGCGATCGGAGCTACGAGCAGTACTTC	TRBV28	TRBJ2-7	.	.